Included here is one T cell receptor (beta chain) sequence, with context. This sample was taken from a study of control samples from healthy donors and cancer patients. Sequencing was performed with immunoSEQ multiplex PCR; in TCRdb, only in-frame clones are kept and a portion is missing. The top ten clones hold less than 3% of a sample with around 110,000 clones, 70% to 90% of them seen once. Trimming at V came to 8 bases and at J to 0 bases, leaving 19 bases not matched to a gene. The CDR3 is 18 amino acids. Germline CDR1 SEHNR, CDR2 FQNEAQ (reference sequence). The chain carries TRBV7-9 and TRBJ2-7; 7 bases are shared with TRBD2. The TCR comes from a woman aged 70-85 years in good health. The specimen was blood. DNA for the CDR3: TGTGCCAGCGGGACTAAAAGAACCGGGACGGGGGGCTCCTACGAGCAGTACTTC. Its protein is CASGTKRTGTGGSYEQYF.